This TCR beta chain appears in the sequencing data of a study of T cell repertoires in cytomegalovirus infection. Study as a whole: The public TCR beta signatures pointed to both CMV infection and matching HLA type. Study outcomes and limitations: The ex vivo response was dominated by HLA-C-restricted CMV-specific TCR beta clonotypes. Cumulative frequency (of public TCR beta family members) identified carriers of CMV plus the relevant HLA.

The CDR3 contains 17 residues. V trimming: 5 bases; J trimming: 6 bases; junction bases outside the gene matches: 15. Germline V gives CDR1 MDHEN, CDR2 SYDVKM. This clonotype was counted only a few times. Antigen specificity is unknown. TCRdb passed the reads through MiXCR, listing each CDR3 protein once. In the table there are 270,000 or so distinct CDR3 sequences, about a sixth of which are singletons. Sequenced: CD8+ T cells from PBMCs. This receptor was identified in a human donor in good health (CMV status not recorded). Some clones in this sample may be carry-over from other donors' samples. The genes are TRBV28 and TRBJ2-4; 8 bases are a match to TRBD1. CDR3 sequence reads: CASSPETGVEGGNIQYF. The DNA of the CDR3 is TGTGCCAGCAGTCCAGAGACAGGGGTGGAGGGAGGAAACATTCAGTACTTC.